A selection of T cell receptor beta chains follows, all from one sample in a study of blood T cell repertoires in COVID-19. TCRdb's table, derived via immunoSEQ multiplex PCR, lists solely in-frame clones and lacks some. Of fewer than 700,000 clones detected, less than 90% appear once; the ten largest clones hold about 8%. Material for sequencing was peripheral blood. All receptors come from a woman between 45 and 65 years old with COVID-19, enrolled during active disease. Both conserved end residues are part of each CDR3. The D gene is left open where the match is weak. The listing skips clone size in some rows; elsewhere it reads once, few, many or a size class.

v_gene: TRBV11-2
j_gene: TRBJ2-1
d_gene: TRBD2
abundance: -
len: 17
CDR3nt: TGTGCCAGCAGCTTAGGCTTAGCGGGGGGCATTTACAATGAGCAGTTCTTC
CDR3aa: CASSLGLAGGIYNEQFF

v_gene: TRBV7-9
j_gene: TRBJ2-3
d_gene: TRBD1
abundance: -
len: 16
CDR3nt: TGTGCCAGCAGCCCAAGTCCCGGGACAGGTCTGAATACGCAGTATTTT
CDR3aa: CASSPSPGTGLNTQYF

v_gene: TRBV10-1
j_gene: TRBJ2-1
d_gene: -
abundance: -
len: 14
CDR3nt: TGCGCCAGCAGTGAGCTAGGTAGGCCCAATGAGCAGTTCTTC
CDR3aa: CASSELGRPNEQFF

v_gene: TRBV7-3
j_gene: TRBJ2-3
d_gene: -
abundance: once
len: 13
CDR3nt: TGTGCCAGCAGCTTAGTCGGGACAGATACGCAGTATTTT
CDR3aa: CASSLVGTDTQYF

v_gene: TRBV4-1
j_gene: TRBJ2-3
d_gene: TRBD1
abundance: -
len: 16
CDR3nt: TGCGCCAGCAGCCATAACCCACAGGGGGGCACAGATACGCAGTATTTT
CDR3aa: CASSHNPQGGTDTQYF

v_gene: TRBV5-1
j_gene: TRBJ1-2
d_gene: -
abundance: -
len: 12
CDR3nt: TGCGCCAGTACCTCGGGAACCTATGGCTACACCTTC
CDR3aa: CASTSGTYGYTF

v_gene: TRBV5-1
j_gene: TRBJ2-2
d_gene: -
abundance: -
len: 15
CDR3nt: TGCGCCAGCAGCTTCCGGGACTTTTACACCGGGGAGCTGTTTTTT
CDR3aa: CASSFRDFYTGELFF

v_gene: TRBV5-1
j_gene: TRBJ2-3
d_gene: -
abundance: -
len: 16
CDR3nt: TGCGCCAGCTCCTCCCGTGTGGGCGCTAGCACAGATACGCAGTATTTT
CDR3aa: CASSSRVGASTDTQYF

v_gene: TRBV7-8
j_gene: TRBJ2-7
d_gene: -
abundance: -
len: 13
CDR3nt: TGTGCCAGCAGCTACTCGCAGGCGAACGAGCAGTACTTC
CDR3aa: CASSYSQANEQYF

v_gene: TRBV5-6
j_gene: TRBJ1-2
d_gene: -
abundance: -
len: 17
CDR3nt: TGTGCCAGCAGCACGTTTGAGGGCTACCTACCTCTTTATGGCTACACCTTC
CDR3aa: CASSTFEGYLPLYGYTF

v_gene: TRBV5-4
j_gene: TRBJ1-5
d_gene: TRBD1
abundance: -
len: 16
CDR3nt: TGTGCCAGCAGCCCTGGGACCCCAGGGGGGAATCAGCCCCAGCATTTT
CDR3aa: CASSPGTPGGNQPQHF

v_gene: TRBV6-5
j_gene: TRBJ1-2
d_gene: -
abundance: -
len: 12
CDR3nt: TGTGCCAGCAGGGACAGTAACTATGGCTACACCTTC
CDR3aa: CASRDSNYGYTF

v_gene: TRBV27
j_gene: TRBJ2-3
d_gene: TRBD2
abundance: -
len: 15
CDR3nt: TGTGCCAGCAGTTTGATAACGGGGGGGGCCGATACGCAGTATTTT
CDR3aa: CASSLITGGADTQYF

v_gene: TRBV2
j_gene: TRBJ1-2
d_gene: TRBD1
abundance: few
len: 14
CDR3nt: TGTGCCAGCAGCGCTGGGACAGCTAACTATGGCTACACCTTC
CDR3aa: CASSAGTANYGYTF

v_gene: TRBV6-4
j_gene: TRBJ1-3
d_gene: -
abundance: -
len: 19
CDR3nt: TGTGCCAGCAGTTTACCCCGGACAGAAACTCTTCTCTCTGGAAACACCATATATTTT
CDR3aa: CASSLPRTETLLSGNTIYF

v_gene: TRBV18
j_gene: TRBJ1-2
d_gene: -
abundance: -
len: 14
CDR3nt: TGTGCCAGCTCACGGGCAAGATCTAACTATGGCTACACCTTC
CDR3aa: CASSRARSNYGYTF

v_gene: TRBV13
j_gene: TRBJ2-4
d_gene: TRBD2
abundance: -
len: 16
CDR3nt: TGTGCCAGCAGCTTAGGGACTAGCGGACCCGAAAACATTCAGTACTTC
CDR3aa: CASSLGTSGPENIQYF

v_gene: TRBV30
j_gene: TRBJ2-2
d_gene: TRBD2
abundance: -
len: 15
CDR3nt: TGTGCCTGGAGCAGCGGGGGGGCCGGTGACGGGGAGCTGTTTTTT
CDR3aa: CAWSSGGAGDGELFF

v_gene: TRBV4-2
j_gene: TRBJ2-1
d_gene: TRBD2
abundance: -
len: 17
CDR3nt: TGTGCCAGCAGCCAAGATTGGCTAGCGGGGGGGTACAATGAGCAGTTCTTC
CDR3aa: CASSQDWLAGGYNEQFF

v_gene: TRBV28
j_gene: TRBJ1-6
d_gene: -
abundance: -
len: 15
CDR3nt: TGTGCCAGCAGCCCCGTCCGAGGGTTTAATTCACCCCTCCACTTT
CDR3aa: CASSPVRGFNSPLHF

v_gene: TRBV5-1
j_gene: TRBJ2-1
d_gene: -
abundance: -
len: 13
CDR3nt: TGCGCCAGCAGCTGGGCCCCTAATGAACAGCAGTTCTTC
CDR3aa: CASSWAPNEQQFF

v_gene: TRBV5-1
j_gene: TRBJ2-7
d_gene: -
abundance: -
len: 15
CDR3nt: TGCGCCAGCAGCAGGGGAACCTCCTCTGGAACCGAGCAGTACTTC
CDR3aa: CASSRGTSSGTEQYF

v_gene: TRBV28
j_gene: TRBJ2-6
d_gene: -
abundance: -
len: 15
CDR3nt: TGTGCCAGCAGTTTACGGGGAGCCGGGGCCAACGTCCTGACTTTC
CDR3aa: CASSLRGAGANVLTF

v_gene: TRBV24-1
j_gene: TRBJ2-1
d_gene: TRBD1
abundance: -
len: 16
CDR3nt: TGTGCCACCAGTGACCTCGGGACAGGGGGCTACAATGAGCAGTTCTTC
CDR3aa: CATSDLGTGGYNEQFF

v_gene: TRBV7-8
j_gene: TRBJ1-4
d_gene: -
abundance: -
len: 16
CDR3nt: TGTGCCAGCAGCTTTTTCGGGGAGTCTAGTCTGGGAAAACTGTTTTTT
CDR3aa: CASSFFGESSLGKLFF

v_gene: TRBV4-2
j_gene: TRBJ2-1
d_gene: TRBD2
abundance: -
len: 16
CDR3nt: TGTGCCAGCAGCCAAGGTCTAGCGGGGGCCTACAATGAGCAGTTCTTC
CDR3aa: CASSQGLAGAYNEQFF

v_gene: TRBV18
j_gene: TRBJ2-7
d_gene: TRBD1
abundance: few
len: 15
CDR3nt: TGTGCCAGCTCACCGAGGACAGGGGGCATCGGCGAGCAGTACTTC
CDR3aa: CASSPRTGGIGEQYF

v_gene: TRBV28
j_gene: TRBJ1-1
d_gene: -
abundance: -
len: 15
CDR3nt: TGTGCCAGCAGTTCACGCAGGGTACTGAACACTGAAGCTTTCTTT
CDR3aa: CASSSRRVLNTEAFF

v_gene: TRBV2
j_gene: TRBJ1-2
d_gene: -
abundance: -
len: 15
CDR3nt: TGTGCCAGCAGTGCCCCCTTGCGGATCAACTATGGCTACACCTTC
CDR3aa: CASSAPLRINYGYTF

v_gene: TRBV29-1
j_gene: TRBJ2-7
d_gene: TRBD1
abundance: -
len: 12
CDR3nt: TGCAGCGCCTGGACAGGGTCCTACGAGCAGTACTTC
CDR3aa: CSAWTGSYEQYF

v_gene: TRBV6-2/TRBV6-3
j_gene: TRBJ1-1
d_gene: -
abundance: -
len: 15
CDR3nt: TGTGCCAGCAGCTTCCCCGACACATCTAACACTGAAGCTTTCTTT
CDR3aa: CASSFPDTSNTEAFF

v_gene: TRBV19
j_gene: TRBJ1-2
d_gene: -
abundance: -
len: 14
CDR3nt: TGTGCCAGTAGTATGATAGGACAGAGCTATGGCTACACCTTC
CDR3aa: CASSMIGQSYGYTF

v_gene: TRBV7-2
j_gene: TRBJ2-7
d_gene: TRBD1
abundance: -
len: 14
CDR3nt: TGTGCCAGCAGCTGGGGACAGGGGAATGACGAGCAGTACTTC
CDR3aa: CASSWGQGNDEQYF

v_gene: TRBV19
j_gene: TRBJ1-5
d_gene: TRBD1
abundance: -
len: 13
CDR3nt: TGTGCCAGTAGTAGGGACAGGGGGGAGCCCCAGCATTTT
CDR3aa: CASSRDRGEPQHF